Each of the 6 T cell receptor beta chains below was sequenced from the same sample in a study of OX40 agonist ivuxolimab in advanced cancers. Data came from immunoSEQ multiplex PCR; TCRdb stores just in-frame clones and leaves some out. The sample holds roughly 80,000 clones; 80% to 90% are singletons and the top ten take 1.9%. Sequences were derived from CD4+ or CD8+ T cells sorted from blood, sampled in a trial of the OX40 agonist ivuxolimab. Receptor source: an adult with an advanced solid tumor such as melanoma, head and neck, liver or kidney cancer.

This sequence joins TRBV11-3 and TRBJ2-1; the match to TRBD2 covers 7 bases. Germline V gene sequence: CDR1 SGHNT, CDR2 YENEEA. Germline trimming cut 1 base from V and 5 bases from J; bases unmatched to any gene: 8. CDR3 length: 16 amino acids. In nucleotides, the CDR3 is TGTGCCAGCAGCTTAGGGAGTCTAGCGGCGGACAATGAGCAGTTCTTC. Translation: CASSLGSLAADNEQFF.

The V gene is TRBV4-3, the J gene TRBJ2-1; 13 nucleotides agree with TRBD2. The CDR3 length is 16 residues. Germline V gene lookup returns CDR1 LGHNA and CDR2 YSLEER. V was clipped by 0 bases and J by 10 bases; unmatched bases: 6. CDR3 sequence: CASSQERLAGGWEQFF. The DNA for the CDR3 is TGCGCCAGCAGCCAAGAGCGACTAGCGGGAGGTTGGGAGCAGTTCTTC.

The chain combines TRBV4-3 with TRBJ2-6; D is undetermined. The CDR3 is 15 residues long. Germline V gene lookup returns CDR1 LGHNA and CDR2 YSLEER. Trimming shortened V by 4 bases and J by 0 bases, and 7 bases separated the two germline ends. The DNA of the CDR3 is TGCGCCAGCAGCCCCTTCAGCTCTGGGGCCAACGTCCTGACTTTC. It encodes CASSPFSSGANVLTF.

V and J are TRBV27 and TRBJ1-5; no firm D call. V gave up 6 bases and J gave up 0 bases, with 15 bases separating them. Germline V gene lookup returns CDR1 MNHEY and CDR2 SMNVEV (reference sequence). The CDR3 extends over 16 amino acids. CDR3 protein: CASSPKEVLSNQPQHF. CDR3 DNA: TGTGCCAGCAGCCCTAAGGAGGTACTTAGCAATCAGCCCCAGCATTTT.

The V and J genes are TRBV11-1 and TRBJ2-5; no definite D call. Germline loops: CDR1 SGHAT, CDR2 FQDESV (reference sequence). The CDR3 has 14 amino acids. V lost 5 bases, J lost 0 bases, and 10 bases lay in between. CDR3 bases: TGTGCCAGCAGCGTAAAACGCTACCAAGAGACCCAGTACTTC. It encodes CASSVKRYQETQYF.

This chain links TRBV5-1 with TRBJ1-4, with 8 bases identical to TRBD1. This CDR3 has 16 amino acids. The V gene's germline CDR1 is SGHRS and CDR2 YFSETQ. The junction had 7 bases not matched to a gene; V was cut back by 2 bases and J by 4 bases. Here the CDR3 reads CASSLDGQGRNEKLFF. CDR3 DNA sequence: TGCGCCAGCAGCTTAGATGGACAGGGACGTAATGAAAAACTGTTTTTT.